This is a list of T cell receptor beta chains from one sample in a study of siplizumab effects on memory and regulatory T cells. Profiling relied on immunoSEQ multiplex PCR, and the TCRdb table lists in-frame clones only, not all of them. The repertoire has roughly 60,000 clones, just over 95% of them found once; the top ten carry about 0.091%. Sequences were obtained from naive CD8+ T cells sorted from blood. These receptors came from a human donor in good health. Both conserved end residues are part of each CDR3. D genes are given only for firm matches. Size values are once, few and many counts, or a class for expanded clones, and some rows have none.

>TRBJ2-1|NA|TRBV6-5|NA
TGTGCCAGCAGCCCCAGGTACGGTGAGCAGTTCTTC
CASSPRYGEQFF
>TRBJ2-5|TRBD2|TRBV9|NA
TGTGCCAGCAGCGTAGGGGGACTAGCTGAGACCCAGTACTTC
CASSVGGLAETQYF
>TRBJ1-5|TRBD1|TRBV6-5|once
TGTGCCTCCTCTCTCGGACAGGGGAGCCATCAGCCCCAGCATTTT
CASSLGQGSHQPQHF
>TRBJ2-7|NA|TRBV5-4|NA
TGTGCCAGCAGCTCCAGCACCGGGAGCTCCTACGAGCAGTACTTC
CASSSSTGSSYEQYF
>TRBJ2-7|TRBD2|TRBV11-2|once
TGTGCCAGCAGCTTAGCCCCGGGACTAGCGGGGGGGTTCTACGAGCAGTACTTC
CASSLAPGLAGGFYEQYF
>TRBJ1-6|NA|TRBV7-6|few
TGTGCCAGCAGCTTAGGTTCCACCTATTCACCCCTCCACTTT
CASSLGSTYSPLHF
>TRBJ2-3|NA|TRBV7-3|NA
TGTGCCAGCAGCCCTTTGGGGGGCGGAGATACGCAGTATTTT
CASSPLGGGDTQYF
>TRBJ2-7|NA|TRBV6-5|NA
TGTGCCAGCAGCAGGGACAACTCCTACGAGCAGTACTTC
CASSRDNSYEQYF
>TRBJ2-7|TRBD1|TRBV5-4|NA
TGTGCCAGCAGCCCCGGTACAGGGGGATACGAGCAGTACTTC
CASSPGTGGYEQYF
>TRBJ2-3|TRBD2|TRBV5-4|NA
TGTGCCAGCAGCCTTAGCGGGGGGCCCACAGATACGCAGTATTTT
CASSLSGGPTDTQYF
>TRBJ2-7|TRBD2|TRBV4-1|NA
TGCGCCAGCAGCCTTAGCGGGTCCTCCTACGAGCAGTACTTC
CASSLSGSSYEQYF
>TRBJ1-2|NA|TRBV6-5|NA
TGTGCCAGCAGTTATTTTAGGGGTTCAACTTATGGCTACACCTTC
CASSYFRGSTYGYTF
>TRBJ1-3|NA|TRBV28|NA
TGTGCCAGCAGTTTGAGGGGTATCGCCTCTGGAAACACCATATATTTT
CASSLRGIASGNTIYF
>TRBJ2-7|NA|TRBV6-6|NA
TGTGCCAGCACCGACCTCTACGAGCAGTACTTC
CASTDLYEQYF
>TRBJ2-5|TRBD1|TRBV5-6|NA
TGTGCCAGCAGCGATGACAGGGCCTGGGCAGAGACCCAGTACTTC
CASSDDRAWAETQYF
>TRBJ2-2|TRBD2|TRBV9|NA
TGTGCCAGCAGCGTCTCTAGCGGGGGGGCTTCCGGGGAGCTGTTTTTT
CASSVSSGGASGELFF
>TRBJ2-4|NA|TRBV6-6|NA
TGTGCCAGCAGTTACGGAGCGGAAAACATTCAGTACTTC
CASSYGAENIQYF